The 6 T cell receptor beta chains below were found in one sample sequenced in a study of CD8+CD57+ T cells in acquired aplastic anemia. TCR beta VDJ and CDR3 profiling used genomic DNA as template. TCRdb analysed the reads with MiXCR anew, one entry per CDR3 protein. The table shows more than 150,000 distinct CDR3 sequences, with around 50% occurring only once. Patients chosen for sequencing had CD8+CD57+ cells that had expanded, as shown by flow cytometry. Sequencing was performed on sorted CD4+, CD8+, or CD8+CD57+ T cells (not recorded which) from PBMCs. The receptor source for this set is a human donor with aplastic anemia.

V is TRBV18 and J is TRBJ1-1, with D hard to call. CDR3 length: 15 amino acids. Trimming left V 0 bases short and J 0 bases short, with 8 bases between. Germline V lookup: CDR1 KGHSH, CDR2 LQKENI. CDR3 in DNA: TGTGCCAGCTCACCACCGGGCAGGATGAACACTGAAGCTTTCTTT. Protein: CASSPPGRMNTEAFF.

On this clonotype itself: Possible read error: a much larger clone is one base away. CDR3 DNA sequence: TGCGCCAGCAGCTCGGCCCTGGGGAGCACAGATACGCAGTATTTT. Its translation is CASSSALGSTDTQYF. This rearrangement joins TRBV5-1 to TRBJ2-3, with D uncertain. This CDR3 is built from 15 residues. V dropped 3 bases and J dropped 0 bases, with 11 bases sitting between them. CDR1 SGHRS and CDR2 YFSETQ come from the germline V gene.

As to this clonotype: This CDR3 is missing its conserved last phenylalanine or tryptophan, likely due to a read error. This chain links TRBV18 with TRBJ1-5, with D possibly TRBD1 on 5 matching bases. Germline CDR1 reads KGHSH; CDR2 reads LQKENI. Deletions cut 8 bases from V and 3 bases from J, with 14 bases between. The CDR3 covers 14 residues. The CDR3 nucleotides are TGTGCCAGCCAGATGAGCAGGGACAATCAGCCCCAGCATCTT. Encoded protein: CASQMSRDNQPQHL.

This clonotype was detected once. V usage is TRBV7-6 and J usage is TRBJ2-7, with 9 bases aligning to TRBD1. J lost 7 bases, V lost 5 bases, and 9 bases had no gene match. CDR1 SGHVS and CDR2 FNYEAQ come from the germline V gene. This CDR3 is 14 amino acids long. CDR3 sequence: CASSIRTGDEEQYF. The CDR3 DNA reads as TGTGCCAGCAGCATCAGGACAGGGGATGAGGAGCAGTACTTC.

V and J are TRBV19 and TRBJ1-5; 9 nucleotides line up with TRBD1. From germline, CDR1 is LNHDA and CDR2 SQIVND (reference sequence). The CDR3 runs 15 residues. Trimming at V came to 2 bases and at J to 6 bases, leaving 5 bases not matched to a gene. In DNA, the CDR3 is TGTGCCAGTAGTATATCCACAGGGGGCGGTCAGCCCCAGCATTTT. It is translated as CASSISTGGGQPQHF.

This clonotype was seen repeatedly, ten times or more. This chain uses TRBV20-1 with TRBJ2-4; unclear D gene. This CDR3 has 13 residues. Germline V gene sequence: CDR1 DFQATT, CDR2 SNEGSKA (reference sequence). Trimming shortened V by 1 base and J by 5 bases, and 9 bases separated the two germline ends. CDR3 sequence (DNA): TGCAGTGCTAGAGGGAACGGACAAAACATTCAGTACTTC. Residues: CSARGNGQNIQYF.